Presented here are 7 T cell receptor beta chains from one specimen sequenced in a study of response to subunit inactivated influenza vaccine. Each CDR3 protein gets one entry after TCRdb re-called the RT-PCR reads with MiXCR. The table shows some 640,000 distinct CDR3 sequences, with approximately 15% occurring only once. Sequenced here: PBMCs from blood, sampled approximately 15 days before vaccination. All receptors come from a man aged 50-59 years who received an inactivated influenza vaccine.

V is TRBV20-1 and J is TRBJ1-6, with TRBD1 matching over 10 bases. Germline trimming cut 5 bases from V and 8 bases from J; bases unmatched to any gene: 12. Germline assignment: CDR1 DFQATT and CDR2 SNEGSKA (reference sequence). The CDR3 sequence is 16 residues long. CDR3 in DNA: TGCAGTGCTCCTCCGGGACAGGGGAAGTCGGATTCACCCCTCCACTTT. It codes for CSAPPGQGKSDSPLHF.

This clonotype was seen only a few times. The chain employs TRBV4-3 and TRBJ2-7; TRBD1 agrees at 11 bases. This CDR3 comprises 14 residues. J was trimmed by 5 bases and V by 2 bases; bases with no gene match: 2. From germline, CDR1 is LGHNA and CDR2 YSLEER. The CDR3: CASSQRTGGDEQYF. CDR3 nucleotides: TGCGCCAGCAGCCAAAGGACAGGGGGCGACGAGCAGTACTTC.

This clonotype was detected only a few times. CDR3 in amino acids: CASTEWEAQETQYF. The CDR3 DNA reads as TGTGCCAGCACTGAGTGGGAGGCCCAAGAGACCCAGTACTTC. The chain combines TRBV6-1 with TRBJ2-5; D possibly corresponds to TRBD2 (6 bases). CDR1 and CDR2 from the germline V gene are MNHNS and SASEGT. The CDR3 spans 14 residues. Trimming pared 7 bases from V and 1 base from J, leaving 13 bases between.

This clonotype was seen many times. The chain recombines TRBV29-1 with TRBJ2-1; D is unclear. V was shortened by 3 bases and J by 8 bases, with 14 bases between the two germline ends. Looked up from germline, CDR1 is SQVTM and CDR2 is ANQGSEA. The CDR3 length is 13 residues. This CDR3 is CSVEDPPNDEQFF. The CDR3, as DNA: TGCAGCGTTGAGGACCCACCCAACGATGAGCAGTTCTTC.

V gene TRBV6-5 combines with J gene TRBJ2-7; 8 bases match TRBD1. The trim removed 3 bases at V and 4 bases at J, leaving 5 bases unmatched. The CDR3 is 14 amino acids. Germline V gene data show CDR1 as MNHEY and CDR2 as SVGAGI. Here the CDR3 reads CASSYGRGQYEQYF. The CDR3 DNA is TGTGCCAGCAGTTATGGCAGGGGGCAATACGAGCAGTACTTC.

This clonotype was counted between two and nine times. This chain joins TRBV11-2 and TRBJ1-3; D remains ambiguous. The V gene lost 5 bases and the J gene lost 2 bases, with 16 bases spanning the gap. CDR1 is SGHAT and CDR2 is FQNNGV in the germline V gene. The CDR3 runs to 16 residues. CDR3 loop: CASSLRTGTAGNTIYF. For the CDR3, the DNA is TGTGCCAGCAGCCTTAGGACGGGAACAGCTGGAAACACCATATATTTT.

The sample holds a few counts of this clonotype. V gene TRBV5-1 combines with J gene TRBJ2-3; D not resolved. The CDR3 spans 11 residues. The V and J ends lost 4 bases and 5 bases respectively, with 5 bases between them. Germline V gene lookup returns CDR1 SGHRS and CDR2 YFSETQ. CDR3 amino acids: CASSIKDTQYF. The DNA for the CDR3 is TGCGCCAGCAGCATAAAAGATACGCAGTATTTT.